The sequence of this T cell receptor beta chain was determined in a study of cytomegalovirus exposure and HLA in healthy donors. General study points: Rare sequences made up most TCRs, while some public TCRs were found in many donors.

This clone has just a few counts. Its antigen remains unidentified. Germline values: CDR1 SGHRS, CDR2 YFSETQ. The CDR3 extends over 15 amino acids. V lost 0 bases and J lost 1, with 10 bases in between. The PCR ran on 60 Vbeta and 13 Jbeta primers. In the authors' methods: Roughly 83 million unique TCR beta chains, around 10 million of them shared, were counted by a later analysis. Data came from immunoSEQ multiplex PCR; TCRdb stores just in-frame clones and leaves some out. V, J and clone size are taken as reported in that table, and D and trimming were inferred from the DNA itself. Of under 200,000 clones in the sample, 77% are singletons; the top ten hold over 2.5%.

The clonotype comes from a woman aged 40 to 50 in good health and CMV-seropositive. The V gene is TRBV5-1, the J gene TRBJ1-1, with D unresolved. Sequenced material: PBMCs. DNA for the CDR3: TGCGCCAGCAGCTTGGTTCCCGGCGGGAACACTGAAGCTTTCTTT. It specifies CASSLVPGGNTEAFF. The entire variable domain, with the rest obtained from reference TRBV5-1 and TRBJ1-1, is as follows: KAGVTQTPRYLIKTRGQQVTLSCSPISGHRSVSWYQQTPGQGLQFLFEYFSETQRNKGNFPGRFSGRQFSNSRSEMNVSTLELGDSALYLCASSLVPGGNTEAFFGQGTRLTVV.